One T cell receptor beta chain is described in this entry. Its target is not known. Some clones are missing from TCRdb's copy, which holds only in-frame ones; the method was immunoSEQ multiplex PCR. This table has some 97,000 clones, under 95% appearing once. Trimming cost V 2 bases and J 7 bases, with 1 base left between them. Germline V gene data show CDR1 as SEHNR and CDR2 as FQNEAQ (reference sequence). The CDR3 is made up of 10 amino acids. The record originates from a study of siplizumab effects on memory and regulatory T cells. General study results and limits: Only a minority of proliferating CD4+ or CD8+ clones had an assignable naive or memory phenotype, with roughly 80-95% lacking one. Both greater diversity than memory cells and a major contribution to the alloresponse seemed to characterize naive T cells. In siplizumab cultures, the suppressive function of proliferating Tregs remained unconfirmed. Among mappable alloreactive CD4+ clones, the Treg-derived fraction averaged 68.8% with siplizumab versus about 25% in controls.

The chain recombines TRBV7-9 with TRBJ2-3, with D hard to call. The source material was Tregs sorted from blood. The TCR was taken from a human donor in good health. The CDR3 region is CASSLHTQYF. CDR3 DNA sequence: TGTGCCAGCAGCTTACATACGCAGTATTTT.